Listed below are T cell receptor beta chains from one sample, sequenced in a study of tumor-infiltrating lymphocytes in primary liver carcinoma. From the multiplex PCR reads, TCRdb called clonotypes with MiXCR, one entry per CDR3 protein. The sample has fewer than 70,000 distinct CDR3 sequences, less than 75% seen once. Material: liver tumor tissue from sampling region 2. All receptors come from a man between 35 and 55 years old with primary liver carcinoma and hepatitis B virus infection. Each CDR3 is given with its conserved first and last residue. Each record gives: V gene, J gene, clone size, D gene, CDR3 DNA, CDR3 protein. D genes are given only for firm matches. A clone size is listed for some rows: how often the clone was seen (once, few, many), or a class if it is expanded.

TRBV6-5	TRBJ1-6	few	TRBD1	TGTGCCGGCAGTTACACACAGGGGCTGGTGTCACCCCTCCACTTT	CAGSYTQGLVSPLHF
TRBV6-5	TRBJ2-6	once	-	TGTGCCAGCAGTTCCGTCGCGGGGGCCAACTTCCCGACTTTC	CASSSVAGANFPTF
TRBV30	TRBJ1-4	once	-	TGTGCCTGGAGCGGAACAGAAGATGAAAAACTGTTTTTT	CAWSGTEDEKLFF
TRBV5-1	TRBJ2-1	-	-	-	CASSLDVAGGNEQLF
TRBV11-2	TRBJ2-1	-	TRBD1	TGCGCAAGCAGCTCCTGGACAGGGGCTAGAGATGAGCAGTTCTTC	CASSSWTGARDEQFF
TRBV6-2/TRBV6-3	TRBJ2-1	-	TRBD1	TGTGCCAGCAGTTACCGTTCCTACGACAGGGGAACACCCAATGAGCAGTTCTTC	CASSYRSYDRGTPNEQFF
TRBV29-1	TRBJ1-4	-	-	TGCAGCGTTGGGCATGAAAAACTGTTTTTT	CSVGHEKLFF
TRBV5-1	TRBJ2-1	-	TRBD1	TGCGCCTGCAGGGCAGGGGGCGGCTGGGACAATGAGCAGTTCTTC	CACRAGGGWDNEQFF
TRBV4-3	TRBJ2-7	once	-	TGCGCCAGCAGCCAAGATAGGAGGACGGGAGACGAGCAGTACTTC	CASSQDRRTGDEQYF
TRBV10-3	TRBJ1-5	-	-	TGTGCTATCAGTGTGTATGAGAGCAATCAGCCCCAGCATTTT	CAISVYESNQPQHF
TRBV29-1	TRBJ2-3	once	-	TGCAGCGTGTGGGCCTGGGGGCGCGGCACAGATAGGCAGTATTTT	CSVWAWGRGTDRQYF
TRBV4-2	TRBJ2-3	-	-	TGTGCCAGTACCCAACATAGCCGGCGGGCAGATACGCAGTATTTT	CASTQHSRRADTQYF
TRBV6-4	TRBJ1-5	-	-	TGTGCCAGCAGTGAAGGCACGAAGCAGCAGCCCCAGCACTTT	CASSEGTKQQPQHF
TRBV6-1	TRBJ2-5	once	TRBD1	TGTGCCAGCAGTACTTACGGGACAGGGAGAAAGACCGAGTACTTC	CASSTYGTGRKTEYF
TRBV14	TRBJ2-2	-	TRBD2	TGCGCCAGCAGCCCCCAAACCTGGCAGGGACTAGCGGGAGCCTCGAACGCCGGGGAGCTGTTTTTT	CASSPQTWQGLAGASNAGELFF
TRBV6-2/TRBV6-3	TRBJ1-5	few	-	TGTGCCAGCAGCTCCAGACCGAGCAATCAGCCCCAGCATTTT	CASSSRPSNQPQHF
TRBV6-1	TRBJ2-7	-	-	TGTGTCAGCAGTCCGACAGGAAAAGGGTACGAGCAATACTTC	CVSSPTGKGYEQYF
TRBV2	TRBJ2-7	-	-	TGTGCCAGCAGTGAGAACAGTGCGGTCTCCTATGAGCAGTGCTTC	CASSENSAVSYEQCF
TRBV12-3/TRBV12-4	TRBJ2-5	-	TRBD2	TGTGCCATCACGGAGACTAGCGGGAAGAAGGAGACCCAGTACTTC	CAITETSGKKETQYF
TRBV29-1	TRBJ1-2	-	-	TGCAGCGTGCAACTGGGACGGATGGGCTACACCTTC	CSVQLGRMGYTF
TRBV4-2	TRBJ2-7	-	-	TGTGCCAGCAGCCAGCGTCACGAGGGGGAGCAGTACTTC	CASSQRHEGEQYF
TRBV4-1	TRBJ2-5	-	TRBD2	TGCTCCAGCAGCCGTTGGGGGACTAGTGGGACCCAGTACTTC	CSSSRWGTSGTQYF
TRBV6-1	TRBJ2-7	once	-	TGTGCCAGCAGTGAAAACCTAGTGGGAGGATTGGAGGAGCAGTACTTC	CASSENLVGGLEEQYF
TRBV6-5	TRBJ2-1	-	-	TGTGCCAGCAGCCCCGAGCAGGAGAAGGATGAGCGGTTCTTC	CASSPEQEKDERFF
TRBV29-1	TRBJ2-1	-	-	TGCAGCGCCGGGGGTGGGGTATCCCACAATGAGCAGTTCTTC	CSAGGGVSHNEQFF
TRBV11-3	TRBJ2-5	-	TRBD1	TGTGCCGGCAGTACTACAGGGGGAGATACCCAGTACTTC	CAGSTTGGDTQYF